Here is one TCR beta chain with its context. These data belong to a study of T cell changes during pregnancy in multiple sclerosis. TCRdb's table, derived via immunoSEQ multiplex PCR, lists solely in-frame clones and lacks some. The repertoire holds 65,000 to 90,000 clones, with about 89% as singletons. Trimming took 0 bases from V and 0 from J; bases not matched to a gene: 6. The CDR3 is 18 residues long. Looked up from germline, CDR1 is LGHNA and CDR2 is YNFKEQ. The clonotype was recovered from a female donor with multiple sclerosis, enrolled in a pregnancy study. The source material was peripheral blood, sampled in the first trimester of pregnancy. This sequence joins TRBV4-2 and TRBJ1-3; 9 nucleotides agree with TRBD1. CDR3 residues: CASSQDPGQGSSGNTIYF. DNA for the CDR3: TGTGCCAGCAGCCAAGATCCGGGACAGGGTTCCTCTGGAAACACCATATATTTT.